This TCR beta chain comes out of a study of radiotherapy plus CTLA-4 blockade in lung cancer. Study details: Of all patients, approximately 20% responded objectively and about 34% showed disease control.

In the case of this clone: The antigen is undetermined.

Overall study results and limits: Clones of tumor-derived TCRs expanded in blood after radiotherapy plus ipilimumab.

Libraries were prepared by immunoSEQ multiplex PCR; TCRdb keeps only in-frame clonotypes and omits some of them. The repertoire has 95,000 to 150,000 clones, more than 80% of them found once; the top ten carry 5.5% to 8%. This CDR3 has 12 amino acids. The germline gives CDR1 SNHLY, CDR2 FYNNEI. J lost 3 bases, V lost 7 bases, and 2 bases had no gene match. The TCR sequence derives from a human donor with non-small cell lung cancer that progressed on radiotherapy plus ipilimumab. This rearrangement joins TRBV2 to TRBJ2-7, with 8 nucleotides matching TRBD1. This sample comprised peripheral blood, obtained from a patient treated with radiotherapy plus ipilimumab. The CDR3 coding sequence is TGTGCCAGCACCGGACAGGGCTACGAGCAGTACTTC. This gives the protein CASTGQGYEQYF.